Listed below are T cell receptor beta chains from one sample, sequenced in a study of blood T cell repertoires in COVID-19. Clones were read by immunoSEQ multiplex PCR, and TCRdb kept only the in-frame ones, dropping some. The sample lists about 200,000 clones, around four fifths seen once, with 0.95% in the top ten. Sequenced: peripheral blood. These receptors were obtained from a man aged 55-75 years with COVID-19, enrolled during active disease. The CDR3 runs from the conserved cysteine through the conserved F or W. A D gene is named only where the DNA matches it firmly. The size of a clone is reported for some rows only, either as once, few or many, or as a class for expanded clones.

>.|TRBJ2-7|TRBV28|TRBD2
TGTGCCAGCAGTTTAACTGTAGCGGGAACGGACTACGAGCAGTACTTC
CASSLTVAGTDYEQYF
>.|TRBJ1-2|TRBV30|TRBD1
TGTGCCTGGAGACAGGGGACGGACGGCTACACCTTC
CAWRQGTDGYTF
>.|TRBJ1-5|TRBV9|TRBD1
TGTGCCAGCAGCGTCGGGACAGGGAGCAATCAGCCCCAGCATTTT
CASSVGTGSNQPQHF
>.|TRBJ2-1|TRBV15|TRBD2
TGTGCCACCAGCAAACTAGCGGGGCTCTACAATGAGCAGTTCTTC
CATSKLAGLYNEQFF
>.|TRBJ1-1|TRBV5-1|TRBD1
TGCGCCAGCAGCGACAGGGTTGGGAACACTGAAGCTTTCTTT
CASSDRVGNTEAFF
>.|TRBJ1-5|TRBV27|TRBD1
TGTGCCAGCAGCCCGGGACAGGGGCTGGGGCAGCCCCAGCATTTT
CASSPGQGLGQPQHF
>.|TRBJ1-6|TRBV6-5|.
TGTGCCAGCAGCGAGACAGGTCCAATTAATTCACCCCTCCACTTT
CASSETGPINSPLHF
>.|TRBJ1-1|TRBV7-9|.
TGTGCCAGCAGCTTAGGGCTGGGTCGGGACACTGAAGCTTTCTTT
CASSLGLGRDTEAFF
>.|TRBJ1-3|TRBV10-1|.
TGCGCCAGCAGTAGCAGGGGAAGTGGAAACACCATATATTTT
CASSSRGSGNTIYF
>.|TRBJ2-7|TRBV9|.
TGTGCCAGCAGCGTTGGAGAGATCAGCTCCTACGAGCAGTACTTC
CASSVGEISSYEQYF
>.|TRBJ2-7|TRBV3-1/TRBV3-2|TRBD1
TGTGCCGTGGGGGACAGGGGGCTAACCTACGAGCAGTACTTC
CAVGDRGLTYEQYF
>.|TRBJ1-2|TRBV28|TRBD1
TGTGCCAGCAGTACTACAGGGGATGAGGGTGGCTACACCTTC
CASSTTGDEGGYTF
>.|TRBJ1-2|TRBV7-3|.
TGTGCCAGCAGTTCTTCCGGGACAATCTATGGCTACACCTTC
CASSSSGTIYGYTF
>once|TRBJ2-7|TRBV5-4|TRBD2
TGTGCCAGCAGCCCCGGGACTAAAGAGCAGTACTTC
CASSPGTKEQYF
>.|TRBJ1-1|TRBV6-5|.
TGTGCCACCAAACAGGGTCTGCATACTGAAGCTTTCTTT
CATKQGLHTEAFF
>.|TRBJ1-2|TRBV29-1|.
TGCAGCGTTGACTATATGGCGGGCGGTTCCCACTATGGCTACACCTTC
CSVDYMAGGSHYGYTF
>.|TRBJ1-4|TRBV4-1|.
TGCGCCAGCAGGTCCGGCGGGGTAACTAATGAAAAACTGTTTTTT
CASRSGGVTNEKLFF
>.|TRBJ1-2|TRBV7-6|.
TGTGCCAGCAGTTCAGGGTTGAGGAATGGCTACACCTTC
CASSSGLRNGYTF
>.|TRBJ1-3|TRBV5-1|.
TGCGCCAGCAGCTTGGGGGCTTCCGGAAACACCATATATTTT
CASSLGASGNTIYF
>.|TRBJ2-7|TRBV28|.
TGTGCCAGCAGTTTCGGTACCCGGTACGAGCAGTACTTC
CASSFGTRYEQYF
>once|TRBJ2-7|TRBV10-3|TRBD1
TGTGCCATCACTATGGACAGGGTCCACGAGCAGTACTTC
CAITMDRVHEQYF
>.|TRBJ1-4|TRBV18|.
TGTGCCAGCTCACCACTCAGGGCTGGTGAAAAACTGTTTTTT
CASSPLRAGEKLFF
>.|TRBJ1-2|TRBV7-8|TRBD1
TGTGCCAGCAGCTTAGTCGCCGGTCGACAGGGGGCCGGTGGCTACACCTTC
CASSLVAGRQGAGGYTF
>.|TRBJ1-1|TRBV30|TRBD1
TGTGCCTGGAGTCCTCTCGGGGGACAGGGACCTGAAGCTTTCTTT
CAWSPLGGQGPEAFF
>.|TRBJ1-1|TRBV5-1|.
TGCGCCAGCAGCTTGGCTCCGTCCGGTGGGAACACTGAAGCTTTCTTT
CASSLAPSGGNTEAFF
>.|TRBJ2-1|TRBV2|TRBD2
TGTGCCAGCAGTTTCGCCGAGGGACTAGCGGGCATTGAGCAGTTCTTC
CASSFAEGLAGIEQFF
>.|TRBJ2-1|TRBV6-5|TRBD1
TGTGCCACGAGCCCTACAGGGGGCCCCTACAATGAGCAGTTCTTC
CATSPTGGPYNEQFF
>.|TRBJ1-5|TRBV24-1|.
TGTGCCACCAGTGATGTGGGTTCAGGGCCCCAGCATTTT
CATSDVGSGPQHF
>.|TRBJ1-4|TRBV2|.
TGTGCCAGCAGCCGAGAGGGTGGTGGTAATGAAAAACTGTTTTTT
CASSREGGGNEKLFF
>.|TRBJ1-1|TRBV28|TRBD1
TGTGCCAGCAGATTAACAGGGGGCGCAGGGGAAGCTTTCTTT
CASRLTGGAGEAFF
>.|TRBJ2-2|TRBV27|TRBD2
TGTGCCAGCAGTTTGAGACTAGCGGGAGGGCACGGGGAGCTGTTTTTT
CASSLRLAGGHGELFF
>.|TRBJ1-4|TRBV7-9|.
TGTGCCAGCAGCTTAGCGGCAGGAGGCGAAAAACTGTTTTTT
CASSLAAGGEKLFF
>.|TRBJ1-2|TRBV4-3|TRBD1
TGCGCCAGCAGCCCCCGGGACAGGGATAACTATGGCTACACCTTC
CASSPRDRDNYGYTF
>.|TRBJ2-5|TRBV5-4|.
TGTGCCAGCAGCTTTCGAGCTGGAGAGACCCAGTACTTC
CASSFRAGETQYF
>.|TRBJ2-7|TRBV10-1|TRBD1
TGCGCCAGCAGTGAGTCGACAGGGGGGTCCTACGAGCAGTACTTC
CASSESTGGSYEQYF
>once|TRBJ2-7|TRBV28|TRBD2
TGTGCCAGCAGGCGGGGGAGGGCAGGTGGCACCTACGAGCAGTACTTC
CASRRGRAGGTYEQYF
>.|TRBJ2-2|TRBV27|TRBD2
TGTGCCAGCAAGTTTATTTCTAGCGGGAACACCGGGGAGCTGTTTTTT
CASKFISSGNTGELFF
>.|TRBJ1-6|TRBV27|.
TGTGCCAGCAGTTTACCAGGGGAGAATTCACCCCTCCACTTT
CASSLPGENSPLHF
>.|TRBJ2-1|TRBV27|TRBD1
TGTGCCAGCAGTCCTGACAGGGCTGATAGCTCCTACAATGAGCAGTTCTTC
CASSPDRADSSYNEQFF
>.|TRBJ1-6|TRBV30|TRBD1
TGTGCCTGGAGACAGGGGTTACCCCTCCACTTT
CAWRQGLPLHF
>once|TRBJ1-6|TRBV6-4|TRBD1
TGTGCCAGCAGTGCAGGGGGCTGGTCACCCCTCCACTTT
CASSAGGWSPLHF